In this sample, the clone carrying this T cell receptor beta chain turned up once. Its cognate antigen is unknown. This record comes from a study of CD8+CD57+ T cells in acquired aplastic anemia. The wider study: DNA from sorted CD4+ and CD8+ cells averaged about 3.2 ug.

Study-wide results and limits: It was found that twenty-nine CD8+ CDR3 sequences were shared between patients and controls.

Those patients picked for sequencing had displayed CD8+CD57+ cell expansion on flow cytometry. Untreated patients provided the blood samples, with no therapy given before sampling. Profiles of TCR beta VDJ and CDR3 were generated from a genomic DNA template. TCRdb redid the calling of the reads with MiXCR, one entry per CDR3 protein. This sample has 150,000 or so distinct CDR3 sequences, with 52% found just once. This sequence was found in a human donor with aplastic anemia. The sequenced material came from sorted CD4+, CD8+, or CD8+CD57+ T cells (not recorded which) from PBMCs.

DNA for the CDR3: TGTGCCAGCAGCGAGGCGGGGACTTCCTACGATGGGCAGTTCTTC. Its protein product is CASSEAGTSYDGQFF. The chain employs TRBV13 and TRBJ2-1; D might be TRBD2 (6 bases). Trimming cost V 5 bases and J 12 bases, with 23 bases left between them. Per the germline V gene, CDR1 is PRHDT and CDR2 is FYEKMQ (reference sequence). This CDR3 is built from 15 residues.